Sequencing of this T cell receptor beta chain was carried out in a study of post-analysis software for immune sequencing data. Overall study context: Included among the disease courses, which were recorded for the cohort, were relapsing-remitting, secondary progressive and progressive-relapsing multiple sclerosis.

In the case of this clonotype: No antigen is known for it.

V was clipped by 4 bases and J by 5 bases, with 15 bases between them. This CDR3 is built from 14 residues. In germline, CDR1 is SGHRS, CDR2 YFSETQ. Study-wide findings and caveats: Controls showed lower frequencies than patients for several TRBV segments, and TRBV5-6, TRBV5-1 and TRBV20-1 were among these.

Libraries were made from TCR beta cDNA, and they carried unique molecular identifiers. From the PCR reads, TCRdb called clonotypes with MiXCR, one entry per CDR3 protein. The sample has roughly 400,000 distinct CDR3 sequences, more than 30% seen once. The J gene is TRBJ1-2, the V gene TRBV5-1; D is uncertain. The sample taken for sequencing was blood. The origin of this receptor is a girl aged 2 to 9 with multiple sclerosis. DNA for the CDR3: TGCGCCAGCAGCCGCCTGAATTCGGAGTATGGCTACACCTTC. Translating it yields CASSRLNSEYGYTF.